Listed below are T cell receptor beta chains from one sample, sequenced in a study of CD8+ T cells in alopecia areata. Method: immunoSEQ multiplex PCR; TCRdb's copy keeps in-frame clones and lacks some. This table holds some 240,000 clones, 50% to 65% found once. The material sequenced was CD4+ T cells sorted from blood, taken at week 0. Receptors originate from a human donor with alopecia areata. The conserved cysteine and the conserved F or W are not part of the CDR3 here.

j_call v_call cdr3_aa
TRBJ2-7 TRBV11-2 ASSRGEGLGSYEQY
TRBJ1-2 TRBV2 ASSPQGSRGYT
TRBJ1-5 TRBV5-1 ASSVSGGNQPQH
TRBJ2-2 TRBV5-1 ASSPVQGNTGELF
TRBJ1-5 TRBV30 AWSPGAGPQPQH
TRBJ2-6 TRBV9 ASSRTHSGANVLT
TRBJ2-1 TRBV30 AWRPSGGYNEQF
TRBJ2-7 TRBV28 ASSLYQSEGGGYSYEQY
TRBJ1-1 TRBV25-1 ASAETRTF
TRBJ2-3 TRBV29-1 SVSGGGTDTQY
TRBJ2-3 TRBV7-9 ASSMAKGTDTQY
TRBJ1-5 TRBV30 AWGGSGQPQH
TRBJ2-5 TRBV30 AWSGASGSLGEETQY
TRBJ2-5 TRBV7-9 ASSLSPGLETQY
TRBJ1-5 TRBV19 ASTLSGPSNQPQH
TRBJ1-1 TRBV29-1 SVEEAVDTEAF
TRBJ2-4 TRBV6-5 ASSVLAGGGNIQY
TRBJ1-4 TRBV29-1 SALHRGFGEKLF
TRBJ1-5 TRBV10-3 AISESLQPQH
TRBJ2-5 TRBV30 AWNQDWETQY
TRBJ1-2 TRBV9 ASSERQIDGYT
TRBJ1-1 TRBV19 ASSTGTGSPPPEAF
TRBJ2-1 TRBV7-2 ASSLGVTEQF